Below, 15 T cell receptor beta chains from the same sample are listed, as sequenced in a study of identifying expanded T cells in peripheral blood. Data came from immunoSEQ multiplex PCR; TCRdb stores just in-frame clones and leaves some out. The sample consists of around 90,000 clones, approximately 88% of them appearing once. The source material was blood. All receptors derive from a person aged 18 to 70 in good health.

DNA for the CDR3: TGCGCCAGCAGCACCTCAGAAGGGATGGACGGCTACACCTTC. This gives the protein CASSTSEGMDGYTF. The chain uses TRBV5-1 and TRBJ1-2, with D hard to call. Germline V gene data show CDR1 as SGHRS and CDR2 as YFSETQ. Trimming took 4 bases from V and 8 from J, leaving 18 bases between them. The CDR3 contains 14 residues.

The chain links TRBV7-3 to TRBJ2-1; D gene uncertain. The CDR3 covers 14 residues. Germline V lookup: CDR1 SGHTA, CDR2 FQGTGA. V shed 1 base and J shed 7 bases, with 11 bases lying between them. CDR3 region: CASSLSRWVNEQFF. CDR3 nucleotides: TGTGCCAGCAGCTTAAGCCGATGGGTAAATGAGCAGTTCTTC.

This clone was detected only once. The chain combines TRBV6-5 with TRBJ2-2; the D gene is possibly TRBD2 (5 bases). The CDR3 has 14 residues. The germline gives CDR1 MNHEY, CDR2 SVGAGI. Trimming cost V 7 bases and J 0 bases, with 9 bases left between them. The CDR3 bases are TGTGCCAGCACCAGGACTTCGAACACCGGGGAGCTGTTTTTT. This sequence encodes CASTRTSNTGELFF.

The genes are TRBV5-1 and TRBJ2-5; 11 nucleotides match TRBD2. CDR1 is SGHRS and CDR2 is YFSETQ in the germline V gene. This CDR3 has 14 residues. The ends lost 4 bases at V and 3 bases at J; junction bases unmatched: 2. The CDR3 bases are TGCGCCAGCAGCCCGGGACTAGCGGAAGAGACCCAGTACTTC. Translating gives CASSPGLAEETQYF.

The chain employs TRBV29-1 and TRBJ2-2, with a tentative D call TRBD2 (5 bases). Looked up from germline, CDR1 is SQVTM and CDR2 is ANQGSEA. Trimming removed 8 bases at V and 2 bases at J, with 12 bases between. This CDR3 comprises 13 residues. The CDR3: CSPWGANTGELFF. For the CDR3, the DNA is TGCAGCCCCTGGGGAGCAAACACCGGGGAGCTGTTTTTT.

This clone appeared once. The chain joins TRBV28 to TRBJ1-4; 7 nucleotides line up with TRBD1. The CDR3 loop spans 11 amino acids. Trimming took 11 bases from V and 15 from J; bases not matched to a gene: 12. CDR1 MDHEN and CDR2 SYDVKM come from the germline V gene. In DNA, the CDR3 is TGTGCCGCTAGGGGGCAGGCTATATTGTTTTTT. It codes for CAARGQAILFF.

This chain links TRBV9 with TRBJ2-1, with 13 bases fitting TRBD2. Germline assignment: CDR1 SGDLS and CDR2 YYNGEE. V shed 3 bases and J 8 bases; nucleotides not matched to a gene: 5. The CDR3 runs 15 residues. The CDR3 is CASSARTSGSDEQFF. CDR3 nucleotides: TGTGCCAGCAGCGCTCGGACTAGCGGGAGTGATGAGCAGTTCTTC.

The chain uses TRBV7-8 and TRBJ2-1; 7 bases are a match to TRBD1. With V trimmed by 5 bases and J by 8 bases, 6 bases remained unmatched. CDR3 length equals 13 residues. Germline V CDR1 and CDR2: SGHVS, FQNEAQ. The CDR3 bases are TGTGCCAGCAGCGAATATCAGGGGGATGAGCAGTTCTTC. Protein product: CASSEYQGDEQFF.

This rearrangement joins TRBV27 to TRBJ2-6; D is tentatively TRBD1 or TRBD2 (5 bases each). Germline CDR1 and CDR2: MNHEY and SMNVEV (reference sequence). The CDR3 has 17 residues. V was pared by 3 bases and J by 0 bases, with 12 bases between. The CDR3 bases are TGTGCCAGCAGTTTCGGGGCCGAGGTCTCTGGGGCCAACGTCCTGACTTTC. Its protein product is CASSFGAEVSGANVLTF.

The chain combines TRBV5-1 with TRBJ2-5, with D possibly matching TRBD2 (5 bases). V was shortened by 7 bases and J by 7 bases, with 14 bases between the two germline ends. Looked up from germline, CDR1 is SGHRS and CDR2 is YFSETQ. The CDR3 extends over 12 amino acids. The chain's CDR3 is CASRPDAGTQYF. The CDR3 coding sequence is TGCGCCAGCCGCCCGGATGCGGGGACCCAGTACTTC.

The rearrangement joins TRBV25-1 to TRBJ2-2, with 8 bases that match TRBD1. The CDR3 has 14 amino acids. Germline values: CDR1 MGHDK, CDR2 SYGVNS. Trimming cost V 6 bases and J 3 bases; bases outside gene matches: 3. The CDR3 DNA sequence: TGTGCCAGCAGGCCGACAGGGGACACCGGGGAGCTGTTTTTT. Residues: CASRPTGDTGELFF.

The V call is TRBV7-9, the J call TRBJ2-5; D gene ambiguous. This CDR3 has 13 amino acids. V was trimmed by 1 base and J by 4 bases, leaving 7 bases between them. The germline V gene has CDR1 SEHNR and CDR2 FQNEAQ (reference sequence). CDR3 nucleotides: TGTGCCAGCAGCTTAGGGGATGTAGAGACCCAGTACTTC. It encodes CASSLGDVETQYF.

The V call is TRBV2, the J call TRBJ2-1; D might be TRBD1 (6 bases). Germline V gene data show CDR1 as SNHLY and CDR2 as FYNNEI. Trimming left V 7 bases short and J 0 bases short, with 19 bases between. CDR3 length: 17 residues. The CDR3 loop reads CASMSESGQSSYNEQFF. CDR3 DNA sequence: TGTGCCAGCATGAGTGAGAGCGGACAGAGCTCCTACAATGAGCAGTTCTTC.

This clone was counted only a few times. The chain employs TRBV6-1 and TRBJ1-1, with 7 bases matching TRBD1. Per germline, CDR1 MNHNS and CDR2 SASEGT. V was pared by 3 bases and J by 6 bases, with 10 bases of the junction left unmatched. The CDR3 is made up of 15 amino acids. As DNA, the CDR3 is TGTGCCAGCAGTGAGGTATGGGGGACAGTTGCTGAAGCTTTCTTT. Amino acids: CASSEVWGTVAEAFF.

CDR3 sequence: CATTGSPNEQYF. The CDR3 DNA sequence: TGTGCCACTACGGGATCGCCGAACGAGCAGTACTTC. The rearrangement uses TRBV28 and TRBJ2-7; maybe TRBD2 (5 bases). Trimming removed 10 bases from V and 5 bases from J, with 15 bases in between. Germline V gene lookup returns CDR1 MDHEN and CDR2 SYDVKM. The CDR3 is 12 amino acids.